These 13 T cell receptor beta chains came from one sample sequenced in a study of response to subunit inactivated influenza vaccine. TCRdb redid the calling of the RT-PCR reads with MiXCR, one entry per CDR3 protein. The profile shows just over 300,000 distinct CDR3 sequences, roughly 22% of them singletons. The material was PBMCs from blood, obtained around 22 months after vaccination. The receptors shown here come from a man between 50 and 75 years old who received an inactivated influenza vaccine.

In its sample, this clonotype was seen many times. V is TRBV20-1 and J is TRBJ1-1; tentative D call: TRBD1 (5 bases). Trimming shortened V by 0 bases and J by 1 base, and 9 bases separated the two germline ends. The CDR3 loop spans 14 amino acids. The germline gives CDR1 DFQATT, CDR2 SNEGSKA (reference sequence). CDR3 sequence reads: CSARDITGNTEAFF. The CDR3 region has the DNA TGCAGTGCTAGAGATATCACAGGGAACACTGAAGCTTTCTTT.

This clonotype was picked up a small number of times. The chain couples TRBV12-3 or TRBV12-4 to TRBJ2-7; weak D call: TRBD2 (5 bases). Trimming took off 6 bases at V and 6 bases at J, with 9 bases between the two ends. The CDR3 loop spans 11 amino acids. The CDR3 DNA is TGTGCCAGCAGCTCCGGAGGCGAGCAGTACTTC. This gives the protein CASSSGGEQYF.

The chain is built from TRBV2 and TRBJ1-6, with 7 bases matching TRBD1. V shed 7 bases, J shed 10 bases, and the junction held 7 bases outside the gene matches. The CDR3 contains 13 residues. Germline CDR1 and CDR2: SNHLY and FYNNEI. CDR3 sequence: CASKDREGSPLHF. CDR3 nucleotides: TGTGCCAGCAAAGACAGGGAGGGATCACCCCTCCACTTT.

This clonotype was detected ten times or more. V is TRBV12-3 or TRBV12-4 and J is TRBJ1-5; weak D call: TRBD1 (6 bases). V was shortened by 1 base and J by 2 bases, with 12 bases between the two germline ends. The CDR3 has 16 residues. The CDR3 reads CASSLGQGQGNQPQHF. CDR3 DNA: TGTGCCAGCAGTTTAGGTCAGGGGCAGGGCAATCAGCCCCAGCATTTT.

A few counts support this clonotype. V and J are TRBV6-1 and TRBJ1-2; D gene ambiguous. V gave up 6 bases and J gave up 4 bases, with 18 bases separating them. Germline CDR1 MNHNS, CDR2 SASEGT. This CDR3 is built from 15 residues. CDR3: CASSPVGFKVYGYTF. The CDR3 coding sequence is TGTGCCAGCAGCCCCGTGGGCTTTAAGGTCTATGGCTACACCTTC.

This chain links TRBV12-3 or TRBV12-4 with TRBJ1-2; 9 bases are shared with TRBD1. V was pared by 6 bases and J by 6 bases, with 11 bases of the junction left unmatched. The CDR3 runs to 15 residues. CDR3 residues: CASRETGGRTDGYTF. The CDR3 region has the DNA TGTGCCAGCAGGGAGACAGGGGGAAGGACAGATGGCTACACCTTC.

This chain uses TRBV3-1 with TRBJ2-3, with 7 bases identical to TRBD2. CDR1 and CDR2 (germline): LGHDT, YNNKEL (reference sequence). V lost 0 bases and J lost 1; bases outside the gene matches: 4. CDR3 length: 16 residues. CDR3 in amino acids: CASSQDRLAGTDTQYF. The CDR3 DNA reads TGTGCCAGCAGCCAAGACAGGCTAGCGGGCACAGATACGCAGTATTTT.

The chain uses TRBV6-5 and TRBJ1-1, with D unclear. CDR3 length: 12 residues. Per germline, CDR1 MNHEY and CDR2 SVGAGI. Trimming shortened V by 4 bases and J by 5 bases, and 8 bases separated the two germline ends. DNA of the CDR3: TGTGCCAGCAGTTCGGCCTATACTGAAGCTTTCTTT. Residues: CASSSAYTEAFF.

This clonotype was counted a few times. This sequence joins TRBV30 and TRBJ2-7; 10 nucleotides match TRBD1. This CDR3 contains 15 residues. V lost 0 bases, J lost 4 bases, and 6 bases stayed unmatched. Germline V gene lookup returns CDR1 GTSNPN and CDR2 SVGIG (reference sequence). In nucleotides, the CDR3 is TGTGCCTGGAGTGTACCTAGGACAGGGGGATACGAGCAGTACTTC. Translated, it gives CAWSVPRTGGYEQYF.

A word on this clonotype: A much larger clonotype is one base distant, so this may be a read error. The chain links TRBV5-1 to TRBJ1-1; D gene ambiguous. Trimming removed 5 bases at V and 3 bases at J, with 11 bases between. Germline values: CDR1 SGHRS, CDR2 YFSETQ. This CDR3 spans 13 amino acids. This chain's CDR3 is CASRAQRDTEAFF. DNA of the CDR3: TGCGCCAGCAGGGCCCAGCGGGACACTGAAGCTTTCTTT.

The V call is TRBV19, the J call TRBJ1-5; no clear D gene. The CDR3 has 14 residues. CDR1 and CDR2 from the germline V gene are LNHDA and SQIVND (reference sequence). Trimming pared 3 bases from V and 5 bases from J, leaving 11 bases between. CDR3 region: CASSMRQVDQPQHF. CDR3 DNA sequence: TGTGCCAGTAGTATGAGGCAGGTGGATCAGCCCCAGCATTTT.

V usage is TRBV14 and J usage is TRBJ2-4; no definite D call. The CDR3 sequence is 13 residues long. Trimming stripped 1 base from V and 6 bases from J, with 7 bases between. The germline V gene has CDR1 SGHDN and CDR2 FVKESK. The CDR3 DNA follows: TGTGCCAGCAGCCAAGGGGAAAGAAACATTCAGTACTTC. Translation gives CASSQGERNIQYF. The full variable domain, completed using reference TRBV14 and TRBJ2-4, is EAGVTQFPSHSVIEKGQTVTLRCDPISGHDNLYWYRRVMGKEIKFLLHFVKESKQDESGMPNNRFLAERTGGTYSTLKVQPAELEDSGVYFCASSQGERNIQYFGAGTRLSVL.

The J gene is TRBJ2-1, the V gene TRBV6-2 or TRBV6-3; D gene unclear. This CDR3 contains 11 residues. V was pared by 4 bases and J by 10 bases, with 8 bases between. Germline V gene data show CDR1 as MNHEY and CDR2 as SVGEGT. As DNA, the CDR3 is TGTGCCAGCAGTTGGCCCGGGGAGCAGTTCTTC. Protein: CASSWPGEQFF.